The 3 T cell receptor beta chains below all came from one sample that was sequenced in a study of Graves' ophthalmopathy and Graves' hyperthyroidism listed by TCRdb under 2018. The instrument was an Illumina HiSeq 2000. For repertoire sequencing, the TCR beta CDR3 regions were amplified from RNA transcripts. The first round was an RT-PCR using HTBI primers with the Qiagen OneStep RT-PCR kit, and this first round was followed by a second-round multiplex PCR, then size selection and purification. TCRdb handled the public reads itself, with Q25 trimming in fastp and clone calling in MiXCR, and kept productive beta chains. Here each entry gathers all rows of one CDR3 protein and keeps the most common genes and DNA. For this sample the table gives about 740,000 distinct CDR3 sequences, of which roughly 41% were detected only once. Approximately 46% of the sample is held by the ten biggest clonotypes.

The specimen was peripheral blood. These receptors were taken from an adult man with Graves' ophthalmopathy.

CDR3: CSVRVSTNTGELFF. Here the CDR3 DNA reads TGCAGTGTTAGAGTATCCACGAACACCGGGGAGCTGTTTTTT. This chain links TRBV29-1 with TRBJ2-2; D is uncertain. This CDR3 has 14 residues. Germline lookup yields CDR1 SQVTM and CDR2 ANQGSEA.

This clonotype showed up just once. This chain uses TRBV25-1 with TRBJ2-2; 9 bases are a match to TRBD2. Losses at the gene ends were 5 bases for V and 5 bases for J; bases not matched to a gene: 9. Germline lookup yields CDR1 MGHDK and CDR2 SYGVNS. The CDR3 contains 16 residues. CDR3 sequence: CASSLPRLAGTGELFF. In DNA form, the CDR3 reads TGTGCCAGCAGTCTCCCCAGGCTAGCGGGGACCGGGGAGCTGTTTTTT.

In its sample, this clonotype was seen many times. This rearrangement joins TRBV9 to TRBJ1-6; D ambiguous. The CDR3 is 13 amino acids. Germline V gene data show CDR1 as SGDLS and CDR2 as YYNGEE. The ends were cut back, 2 bases at V and 7 bases at J, with 7 bases in the middle. CDR3 loop: CASSVYNNSPLHF. As DNA, the CDR3 is TGTGCCAGCAGCGTTTATAACAATTCACCCCTCCACTTT.